This TCR beta chain was documented in a study of cytomegalovirus exposure and HLA in healthy donors. Study details: A preliminary data release comprised around 90 million unique TCRs obtained from HLA-typed donors.

Each donor was nominally healthy when sampled (though unrecorded immune exposures were likely). The CDR3 totals 15 residues. Trimming took 7 bases from V and 6 from J, leaving 21 bases between them. Looked up from germline, CDR1 is MNHEY and CDR2 is SMNVEV (reference sequence). This PCR relied on a set of 60 Vbeta primers and 13 Jbeta primers. Only in-frame clones appear in the TCRdb table, and some are missing; sequencing was by immunoSEQ multiplex PCR. Among more than 100,000 clones listed, 65% to 75% were seen once. The source material was PBMCs. The chain links TRBV27 to TRBJ1-1, with D maybe TRBD1 (5 bases). The TCR sequence derives from a woman in her 50s in good health and CMV-seropositive. The CDR3 sequence: CASTGYGGRGAEAFF. As DNA, the CDR3 is TGTGCCAGCACGGGGTACGGAGGTCGGGGGGCTGAAGCTTTCTTT.